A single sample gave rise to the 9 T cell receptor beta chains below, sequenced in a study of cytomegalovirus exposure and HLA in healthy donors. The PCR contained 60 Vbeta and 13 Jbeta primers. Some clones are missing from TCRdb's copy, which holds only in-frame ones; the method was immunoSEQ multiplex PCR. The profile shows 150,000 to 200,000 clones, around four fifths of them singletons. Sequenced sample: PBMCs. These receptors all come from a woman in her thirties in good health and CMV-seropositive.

The CDR3 here is CASSFGQGEGYTF. The CDR3 DNA follows: TGCGCCAGCAGCTTTGGACAGGGCGAAGGCTACACCTTC. The genes are TRBV5-1 and TRBJ1-2; TRBD1 matches at 8 bases. V dropped 2 bases and J dropped 8; count of bases not matched to a gene: 5. CDR3 length: 13 residues. CDR1 and CDR2 from the germline V gene are SGHRS and YFSETQ. The variable domain in full, completed from reference TRBV5-1 and TRBJ1-2, reads KAGVTQTPRYLIKTRGQQVTLSCSPISGHRSVSWYQQTPGQGLQFLFEYFSETQRNKGNFPGRFSGRQFSNSRSEMNVSTLELGDSALYLCASSFGQGEGYTFGSGTRLTVV.

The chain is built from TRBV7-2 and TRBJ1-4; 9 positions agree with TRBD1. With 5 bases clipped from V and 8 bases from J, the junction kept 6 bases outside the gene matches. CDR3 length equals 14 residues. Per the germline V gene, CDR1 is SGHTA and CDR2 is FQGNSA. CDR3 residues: CASSGTGGREKLFF. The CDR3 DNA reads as TGTGCCAGCAGCGGTACAGGGGGCCGGGAAAAACTGTTTTTT.

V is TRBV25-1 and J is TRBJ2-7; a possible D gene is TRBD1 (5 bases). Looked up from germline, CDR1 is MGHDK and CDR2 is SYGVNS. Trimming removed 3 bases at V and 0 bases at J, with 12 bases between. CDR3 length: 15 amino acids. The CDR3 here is CASSDTKRGSYEQYF. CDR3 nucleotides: TGTGCCAGCAGTGACACAAAAAGGGGCTCCTACGAGCAGTACTTC.

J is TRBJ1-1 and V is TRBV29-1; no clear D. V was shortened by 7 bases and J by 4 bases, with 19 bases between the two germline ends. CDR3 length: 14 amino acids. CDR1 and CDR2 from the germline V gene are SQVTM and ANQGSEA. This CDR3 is CSGVLPDSSTEAFF. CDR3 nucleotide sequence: TGCAGCGGTGTACTGCCCGACTCGAGCACTGAAGCTTTCTTT.

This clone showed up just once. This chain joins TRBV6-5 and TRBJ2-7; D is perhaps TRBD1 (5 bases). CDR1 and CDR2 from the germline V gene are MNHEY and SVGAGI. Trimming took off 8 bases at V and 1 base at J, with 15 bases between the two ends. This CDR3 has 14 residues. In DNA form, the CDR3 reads TGTGCCAGCCGACGAGCCGACAGTTCCTACGAGCAGTACTTC. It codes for CASRRADSSYEQYF.

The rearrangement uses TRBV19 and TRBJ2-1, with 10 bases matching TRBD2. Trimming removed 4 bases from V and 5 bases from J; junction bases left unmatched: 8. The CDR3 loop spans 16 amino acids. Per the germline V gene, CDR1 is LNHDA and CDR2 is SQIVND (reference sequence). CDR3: CASSTSGSALHNEQFF. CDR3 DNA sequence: TGTGCCAGTAGTACTAGCGGGAGTGCCCTTCACAATGAGCAGTTCTTC.

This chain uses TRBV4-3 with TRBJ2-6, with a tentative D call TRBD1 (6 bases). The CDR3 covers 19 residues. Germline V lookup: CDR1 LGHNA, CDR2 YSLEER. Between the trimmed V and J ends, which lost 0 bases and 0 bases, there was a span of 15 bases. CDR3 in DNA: TGCGCCAGCAGCCAAGATCGTCCAGGGGCATACTCTGGGGCCAACGTCCTGACTTTC. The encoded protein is CASSQDRPGAYSGANVLTF.

This CDR3 is CASSQPLGGMNTEAFF. CDR3 DNA sequence: TGTGCCAGCAGCCAGCCACTCGGGGGGATGAACACTGAAGCTTTCTTT. The rearrangement links TRBV14 to TRBJ1-1; the D gene is possibly TRBD1 (5 bases). Deletions cut 3 bases from V and 0 bases from J, with 14 bases between. The CDR3 contains 16 residues. CDR1 SGHDN and CDR2 FVKESK come from the germline V gene.

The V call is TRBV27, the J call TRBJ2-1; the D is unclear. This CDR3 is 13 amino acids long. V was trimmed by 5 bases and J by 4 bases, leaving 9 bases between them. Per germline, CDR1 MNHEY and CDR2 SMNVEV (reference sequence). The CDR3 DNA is TGTGCCAGCAGTCCCCCCGGTTACAATGAGCAGTTCTTC. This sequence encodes CASSPPGYNEQFF.